The rows below give T cell receptor beta chains drawn from one sample of a study of beta chain features in type 1 diabetes. TCRdb's copy holds only in-frame clones and misses some; the assay was immunoSEQ multiplex PCR. The profile shows around 340,000 clones, 6.5% to 10% of them singletons. Sequencing used central memory CD4+ T cells from blood. Receptor source: a woman aged 18-29 years in good health. Both conserved end residues are part of each CDR3. Fields, in order: D gene, V gene, clone size, J gene, CDR3 protein, CDR3 DNA. D genes are given only for firm matches. The listing skips clone size in some rows; elsewhere it reads once, few, many or a size class.

>NA|TRBV7-2|NA|TRBJ1-2
CASSLGVYGYTF
TGTGCCAGCAGCTTAGGGGTCTATGGCTACACCTTC
>NA|TRBV2|NA|TRBJ2-7
CASSADKSSEQYF
TGTGCCAGCAGTGCCGATAAAAGTTCCGAGCAGTACTTC
>NA|TRBV6-5|few|TRBJ1-4
CASTPGQGNEKLFF
TGTGCCTCAACTCCGGGGCAGGGTAATGAAAAACTGTTTTTT
>NA|TRBV25-1|NA|TRBJ2-7
CASTAQAGSGYEQYF
TGTGCCAGCACCGCTCAAGCAGGGTCGGGGTACGAGCAGTACTTC
>NA|TRBV28|few|TRBJ2-1
CASREGGEQFF
TGTGCCAGCAGGGAGGGCGGTGAGCAGTTCTTC
>TRBD1|TRBV7-9|many|TRBJ1-2
CASSPPGQPNYGYTF
TGTGCCAGCAGCCCCCCGGGACAGCCCAACTATGGCTACACCTTC
>TRBD1|TRBV4-2|few|TRBJ1-2
CASSPGQDYGYTF
TGTGCCAGCAGCCCGGGACAGGACTATGGCTACACCTTC
>NA|TRBV5-1|NA|TRBJ2-7
CASMDSGSYEQYF
TGCGCCAGCATGGACTCCGGCTCCTACGAGCAGTACTTC
>NA|TRBV6-1|NA|TRBJ2-7
CASSAGGAGTYEQYF
TGTGCCAGCAGTGCTGGAGGGGCAGGGACCTACGAGCAGTACTTC
>TRBD1|TRBV2|NA|TRBJ2-3
CASQRQGRTDTQYF
TGTGCCAGCCAAAGACAGGGAAGGACAGATACGCAGTATTTT
>TRBD1|TRBV28|many|TRBJ2-7
CASSPPGQGFYEQYF
TGTGCCAGCAGTCCCCCGGGACAGGGTTTCTACGAGCAGTACTTC
>NA|TRBV6-6|many|TRBJ1-4
CASSRQPDEKLFF
TGTGCCAGCAGCCGACAGCCCGATGAAAAACTGTTTTTT
>NA|TRBV6-1|few|TRBJ1-5
CASKAVDNQPQHF
TGTGCCAGCAAGGCGGTAGACAATCAGCCCCAGCATTTT
>NA|TRBV7-2|few|TRBJ2-4
CASSFWGDIQYF
TGTGCCAGCAGCTTTTGGGGGGACATTCAGTACTTC
>NA|TRBV4-2|many|TRBJ2-1
CASSNEQFF
TGTGCCAGCAGCAATGAGCAGTTCTTC
>NA|TRBV14|few|TRBJ1-4
CASSQAVRGEKLFF
TGTGCCAGCAGCCAAGCGGTTCGCGGCGAAAAACTGTTTTTT
>TRBD2|TRBV5-4|NA|TRBJ2-1
CASSLALLAGSSVGEQFF
TGTGCCAGCAGCTTGGCCCTCCTAGCGGGATCGTCCGTAGGTGAGCAGTTCTTC
>NA|TRBV28|NA|TRBJ2-7
CASRDVPGLTSSYEQYF
TGTGCCAGCAGGGATGTGCCTGGGCTGACTAGCTCCTACGAGCAGTACTTC
>NA|TRBV15|NA|TRBJ2-1
CATSREGQKYNEQFF
TGTGCCACCAGCAGAGAAGGGCAGAAATACAATGAGCAGTTCTTC
>TRBD2|TRBV5-1|NA|TRBJ2-1
CASSTGLVYNEQFF
TGCGCCAGCAGCACGGGACTAGTTTACAATGAGCAGTTCTTC
>NA|TRBV20-1|few|TRBJ2-7
CSAKPYEQYF
TGCAGTGCGAAACCCTACGAGCAGTACTTC
>TRBD2|TRBV18|many|TRBJ2-7
CASSPPLGTRSDEQYF
TGTGCCAGCTCACCGCCCCTCGGGACTAGGAGCGACGAGCAGTACTTC
>NA|TRBV5-8|few|TRBJ1-2
CASSPRATYGYTF
TGTGCCAGCAGCCCCAGGGCCACCTATGGCTACACCTTC
>NA|TRBV7-2|NA|TRBJ2-5
CASSLYGSGETQYF
TGTGCCAGCAGCTTATACGGGAGTGGAGAGACCCAGTACTTC
>TRBD2|TRBV4-2|few|TRBJ2-1
CASSLTSGNRDEQFF
TGTGCCAGCAGCTTAACTAGCGGTAACCGTGATGAGCAGTTCTTC
>NA|TRBV7-3|few|TRBJ2-6
CASSLNTGANVLTF
TGTGCCAGCAGCTTAAATACTGGGGCCAACGTCCTGACTTTC
>TRBD1|TRBV11-2|few|TRBJ2-7
CASSALMGQLSSYEQYF
TGTGCCAGCAGCGCCCTCATGGGACAGTTAAGCTCCTACGAGCAGTACTTC
>NA|TRBV20-1|NA|TRBJ2-5
CSARYPQYF
TGCAGTGCCCGCTACCCACAGTACTTC
>NA|TRBV2|many|TRBJ2-1
CASRGRGEQFF
TGTGCCAGCAGAGGTAGAGGAGAGCAGTTCTTC
>TRBD2|TRBV28|NA|TRBJ2-4
CASRPPGLRGGAKNIQYF
TGTGCCAGCAGACCCCCGGGACTCCGGGGGGGGGCCAAAAACATTCAGTACTTC
>TRBD2|TRBV2|few|TRBJ2-3
CASSRTSERTDTQYF
TGTGCCAGCAGCAGGACTAGCGAGCGCACAGATACGCAGTATTTT
>NA|TRBV18|NA|TRBJ2-3
CASSPSRGTDTQYF
TGTGCCAGCTCACCGTCCAGGGGCACAGATACGCAGTATTTT
>NA|TRBV7-3|few|TRBJ1-1
CASSLTGYTEAFF
TGTGCCAGCAGCTTAACAGGATACACTGAAGCTTTCTTT
>NA|TRBV4-2|NA|TRBJ1-2
CASSQGGGDGYTF
TGTGCCAGCAGCCAAGGTGGAGGGGACGGCTACACCTTC
>TRBD1|TRBV6-1|NA|TRBJ1-5
CASGAGQANQPQHF
TGTGCCAGCGGCGCGGGACAGGCCAATCAGCCCCAGCATTTT
>TRBD2|TRBV4-3|many|TRBJ2-7
CASSQLAGGSSYEQYF
TGCGCCAGCAGCCAATTAGCGGGAGGGAGCTCCTACGAGCAGTACTTC
>NA|TRBV19|few|TRBJ1-3
CASNPGPGNTIYF
TGTGCCAGTAACCCGGGGCCTGGAAACACCATATATTTT
>NA|TRBV19|many|TRBJ2-1
CASSPRGGSEQFF
TGTGCCAGTAGTCCCCGGGGCGGGTCTGAGCAGTTCTTC
>TRBD2|TRBV4-3|NA|TRBJ2-3
CASSQELAGGRPSDTQYF
TGCGCCAGCAGCCAAGAACTAGCGGGAGGTCGGCCCTCCGATACGCAGTATTTT
>NA|TRBV13|NA|TRBJ1-1
CASSSPQEGKSEAFF
TGTGCCAGCAGCTCCCCCCAGGAAGGGAAATCTGAAGCTTTCTTT
>NA|TRBV7-3|few|TRBJ2-6
CASSLVGSPQRGANVLTF
TGTGCCAGCAGCTTAGTTGGGTCTCCCCAGAGAGGGGCCAACGTCCTGACTTTC
>NA|TRBV7-3|NA|TRBJ1-1
CASSIGANTEAFF
TGTGCCAGCAGCATTGGAGCGAACACTGAAGCTTTCTTT
>NA|TRBV5-8|NA|TRBJ2-3
CASSWISTDTQYF
TGTGCCAGCAGCTGGATCAGCACAGATACGCAGTATTTT
>NA|TRBV5-1|NA|TRBJ1-1
CASSLAHGLDTEAFF
TGCGCCAGCAGCTTGGCCCACGGTTTGGACACTGAAGCTTTCTTT
>NA|TRBV28|NA|TRBJ1-5
CASSLQRRKAYSNQPQHF
TGTGCCAGCAGTTTGCAAAGAAGGAAGGCGTATAGCAATCAGCCCCAGCATTTT
>NA|TRBV5-1|NA|TRBJ2-7
CASSPQGQGSSYEQYF
TGCGCCAGCAGCCCGCAAGGGCAGGGAAGCTCCTACGAGCAGTACTTC
>TRBD2|TRBV28|NA|TRBJ2-3
CASVAGGSTDTQYF
TGTGCCAGCGTGGCGGGGGGGAGCACAGATACGCAGTATTTT
>TRBD2|TRBV5-1|NA|TRBJ2-3
CASSYLGLDTDTQYF
TGCGCCAGCAGCTACTTGGGACTAGACACAGATACGCAGTATTTT